This is a list of T cell receptor beta chains from one sample in a study of OX40 agonist ivuxolimab in advanced cancers. TCRdb's copy holds only in-frame clones and misses some; the assay was immunoSEQ multiplex PCR. The profile covers tens of thousands of clones, with approximately 80% appearing a single time and roughly 0.44% taken by the ten largest. The sample was CD4+ or CD8+ T cells sorted from blood, taken in a trial of the OX40 agonist ivuxolimab. These receptors came from an adult with an advanced solid tumor such as melanoma, head and neck, liver or kidney cancer. CDR3s include the opening cysteine and the closing phenylalanine or tryptophan. Each record gives: CDR3 DNA, CDR3 protein, clone size, D gene, J gene, V gene. A D gene is named only where the DNA matches it firmly. The size entry is marked missing in some rows and otherwise reads once, few, many or a size class.

cdr3_nt: TGTGCCAGCTCACCAGAGTCGACAGGGAACACTGAAGCTTTCTTT
cdr3_aa: CASSPESTGNTEAFF
clone_size: NA
d_call: NA
j_call: TRBJ1-1
v_call: TRBV18

cdr3_nt: TGTGCCACCAGCAGAGATGGGCGGGGAGCTGGAAACACCATATATTTT
cdr3_aa: CATSRDGRGAGNTIYF
clone_size: few
d_call: NA
j_call: TRBJ1-3
v_call: TRBV15

cdr3_nt: TGTGCCAGCAGTACACAGGGGTTAGGGGCCAACGTCCTGACTTTC
cdr3_aa: CASSTQGLGANVLTF
clone_size: NA
d_call: TRBD1
j_call: TRBJ2-6
v_call: TRBV6-5

cdr3_nt: TGTGCCAGCAGCTTAAGACAGGGGGAAGATGGCTACACCTTC
cdr3_aa: CASSLRQGEDGYTF
clone_size: once
d_call: TRBD1
j_call: TRBJ1-2
v_call: TRBV13

cdr3_nt: TGTGCCACCTTACAGGGGGCGGAAGAGACCCAGTACTTC
cdr3_aa: CATLQGAEETQYF
clone_size: NA
d_call: TRBD1
j_call: TRBJ2-5
v_call: TRBV28

cdr3_nt: TGTGCCAGCAGCCCAGGGACTATCACAGATACGCAGTATTTT
cdr3_aa: CASSPGTITDTQYF
clone_size: NA
d_call: TRBD2
j_call: TRBJ2-3
v_call: TRBV11-1

cdr3_nt: TGTGCCAGCAGCGTAGAGGGGTCTTCTCAGCCCCAGCATTTT
cdr3_aa: CASSVEGSSQPQHF
clone_size: NA
d_call: NA
j_call: TRBJ1-5
v_call: TRBV9

cdr3_nt: TGTGCCAGCAGTTTACTCGCGGGCTTCTATGGCTACACCTTC
cdr3_aa: CASSLLAGFYGYTF
clone_size: NA
d_call: NA
j_call: TRBJ1-2
v_call: TRBV28

cdr3_nt: TGTGCCACCAAGACAGGGGGTGACGGCTACACCTTC
cdr3_aa: CATKTGGDGYTF
clone_size: NA
d_call: TRBD1
j_call: TRBJ1-2
v_call: TRBV28

cdr3_nt: TGTGCCAGCTCACCAAGTCGTTCCTCCTACGAGCAGTACTTC
cdr3_aa: CASSPSRSSYEQYF
clone_size: NA
d_call: NA
j_call: TRBJ2-7
v_call: TRBV18

cdr3_nt: TGTGCCAGTAGAGAGGTCGGGGGATCCCTTAATGAAAAACTGTTTTTT
cdr3_aa: CASREVGGSLNEKLFF
clone_size: NA
d_call: NA
j_call: TRBJ1-4
v_call: TRBV19

cdr3_nt: TGTGCCAGCAGCACGAGTAGCGGGAGGGGTAATGAGCAGTTCTTC
cdr3_aa: CASSTSSGRGNEQFF
clone_size: NA
d_call: TRBD2
j_call: TRBJ2-1
v_call: TRBV7-2

cdr3_nt: TGTGCCAGCAGGGGATTCACAGGGGAGAACACTGAAGCTTTCTTT
cdr3_aa: CASRGFTGENTEAFF
clone_size: NA
d_call: TRBD1
j_call: TRBJ1-1
v_call: TRBV6-1

cdr3_nt: TGTGCCACCGCCTCAGGCACGGCCACTAACTATGGCTACACCTTC
cdr3_aa: CATASGTATNYGYTF
clone_size: few
d_call: NA
j_call: TRBJ1-2
v_call: TRBV5-4

cdr3_nt: TGTGCCAGCAGCGTAGCTCCCGTCACAGATACGCAGTATTTT
cdr3_aa: CASSVAPVTDTQYF
clone_size: NA
d_call: NA
j_call: TRBJ2-3
v_call: TRBV9

cdr3_nt: TGCGCCAGCAGCTCCGGACAACACACGAACACCGGGGAGCTGTTTTTT
cdr3_aa: CASSSGQHTNTGELFF
clone_size: NA
d_call: NA
j_call: TRBJ2-2
v_call: TRBV5-1

cdr3_nt: TGTGCCAGCAGTTCAGGGTGGGAGCAGTTCTTC
cdr3_aa: CASSSGWEQFF
clone_size: NA
d_call: NA
j_call: TRBJ2-1
v_call: TRBV25-1

cdr3_nt: TGTGCCAGCAGTTTACCGACAAGTCTTAACACTGAAGCTTTCTTT
cdr3_aa: CASSLPTSLNTEAFF
clone_size: NA
d_call: NA
j_call: TRBJ1-1
v_call: TRBV28

cdr3_nt: TGTGCCACCAGCAGACAGAGCTCTGGAAACACCATATATTTT
cdr3_aa: CATSRQSSGNTIYF
clone_size: once
d_call: NA
j_call: TRBJ1-3
v_call: TRBV15

cdr3_nt: TGTGCCAGCAGTGTTTGGGGGCGAGATCAGCCCCAGCATTTT
cdr3_aa: CASSVWGRDQPQHF
clone_size: NA
d_call: NA
j_call: TRBJ1-5
v_call: TRBV2

cdr3_nt: TGTGCCAGTACCTTGGACGCAAATCGGGGCTACACCTTC
cdr3_aa: CASTLDANRGYTF
clone_size: NA
d_call: NA
j_call: TRBJ1-2
v_call: TRBV19

cdr3_nt: TGTGCCAGCAGCCCCCGGGCTGGCTACACCTTC
cdr3_aa: CASSPRAGYTF
clone_size: NA
d_call: NA
j_call: TRBJ1-2
v_call: TRBV11-2

cdr3_nt: TGTGCCAGCAGCCCCGCCGGGACTAGCGGGCTCACCGGGGAGCTGTTTTTT
cdr3_aa: CASSPAGTSGLTGELFF
clone_size: once
d_call: TRBD2
j_call: TRBJ2-2
v_call: TRBV5-4

cdr3_nt: TGTGCCAGCAGCCAAGAGCTAGCGGGGGATCAAGAGACCCAGTACTTC
cdr3_aa: CASSQELAGDQETQYF
clone_size: NA
d_call: TRBD2
j_call: TRBJ2-5
v_call: TRBV4-2

cdr3_nt: TGTGCCAGCAGTTACACAGGGTATCAGCCCCAGCATTTT
cdr3_aa: CASSYTGYQPQHF
clone_size: NA
d_call: NA
j_call: TRBJ1-5
v_call: TRBV6-5

cdr3_nt: TGCGCCAGCAGCTTGGGATTTTATGGCTACACCTTC
cdr3_aa: CASSLGFYGYTF
clone_size: NA
d_call: NA
j_call: TRBJ1-2
v_call: TRBV5-1

cdr3_nt: TGCAGCGCAGTACGGGTTGGGAATGAGCAGTTCTTC
cdr3_aa: CSAVRVGNEQFF
clone_size: once
d_call: NA
j_call: TRBJ2-1
v_call: TRBV29-1

cdr3_nt: TGTGCCATCAGTGAGGGGTATACGGTTTTCTTT
cdr3_aa: CAISEGYTVFF
clone_size: NA
d_call: NA
j_call: TRBJ1-1
v_call: TRBV10-3

cdr3_nt: TGCGCCAGCTACGGACTGTCAAACACCGGGGAGCTGTTTTTT
cdr3_aa: CASYGLSNTGELFF
clone_size: NA
d_call: NA
j_call: TRBJ2-2
v_call: TRBV5-1

cdr3_nt: TGTGCCAGCAGAGGGATGGGGACATTCAGCAAGCAGTACTTC
cdr3_aa: CASRGMGTFSKQYF
clone_size: NA
d_call: NA
j_call: TRBJ2-7
v_call: TRBV7-2

cdr3_nt: TGTGCCAGCAGCTTAGCGCTCTACAGGGGTATCGACGAGCAGTACTTC
cdr3_aa: CASSLALYRGIDEQYF
clone_size: NA
d_call: TRBD1
j_call: TRBJ2-7
v_call: TRBV7-8

cdr3_nt: TGTGCCAGCAGTTATTCGCCGGGGCCTAGCTATGGCTACACCTTC
cdr3_aa: CASSYSPGPSYGYTF
clone_size: NA
d_call: NA
j_call: TRBJ1-2
v_call: TRBV6-5

cdr3_nt: TGTGCCAGCAGCTTTATCGTAACTGAAGCTTTCTTT
cdr3_aa: CASSFIVTEAFF
clone_size: NA
d_call: NA
j_call: TRBJ1-1
v_call: TRBV11-2

cdr3_nt: TGTGCCAGCTCCCGCGACAGGGATCGGGAGCTGTTTTTT
cdr3_aa: CASSRDRDRELFF
clone_size: NA
d_call: TRBD1
j_call: TRBJ2-2
v_call: TRBV18